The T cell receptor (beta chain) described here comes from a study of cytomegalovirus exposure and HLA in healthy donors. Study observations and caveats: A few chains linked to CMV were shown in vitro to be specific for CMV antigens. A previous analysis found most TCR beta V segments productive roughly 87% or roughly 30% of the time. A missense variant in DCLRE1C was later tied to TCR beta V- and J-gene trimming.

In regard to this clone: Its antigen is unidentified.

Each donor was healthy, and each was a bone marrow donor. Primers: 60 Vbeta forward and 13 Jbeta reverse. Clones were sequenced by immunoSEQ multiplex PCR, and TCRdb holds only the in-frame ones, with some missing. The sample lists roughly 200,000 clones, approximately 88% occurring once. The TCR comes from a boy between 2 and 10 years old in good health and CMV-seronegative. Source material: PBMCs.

CDR3: CASNKRQPRTDTQYF. CDR3 nucleotides: TGTGCCAGCAACAAAAGACAGCCCAGGACAGATACGCAGTATTTT. This chain joins TRBV2 and TRBJ2-3; tentatively, D is TRBD1 (5 bases). Trimming removed 7 bases at V and 3 bases at J, with 17 bases between. The CDR3 contains 15 residues. Germline loops: CDR1 SNHLY, CDR2 FYNNEI.